This TCR beta chain derives from a study of cytomegalovirus exposure and HLA in healthy donors. From germline, CDR1 is SGHRS and CDR2 YFSETQ. V was clipped by 5 bases and J by 0 bases, with 14 bases between them. This CDR3 is built from 15 residues. PCR was performed using 60 Vbeta and 13 Jbeta primers. Only in-frame clones appear in the TCRdb table, and some are missing; sequencing was by immunoSEQ multiplex PCR. The sample records some 150,000 clones, 70% to 85% being singletons. The sample consisted of PBMCs. The clonotype comes from a human donor in good health. The chain is built from TRBV5-1 and TRBJ1-1, with D tentatively TRBD1 (6 bases). Written as DNA, the CDR3 is TGCGCCAGCAGGGGGACAAACTACTTGAACACTGAAGCTTTCTTT. Its translation is CASRGTNYLNTEAFF.